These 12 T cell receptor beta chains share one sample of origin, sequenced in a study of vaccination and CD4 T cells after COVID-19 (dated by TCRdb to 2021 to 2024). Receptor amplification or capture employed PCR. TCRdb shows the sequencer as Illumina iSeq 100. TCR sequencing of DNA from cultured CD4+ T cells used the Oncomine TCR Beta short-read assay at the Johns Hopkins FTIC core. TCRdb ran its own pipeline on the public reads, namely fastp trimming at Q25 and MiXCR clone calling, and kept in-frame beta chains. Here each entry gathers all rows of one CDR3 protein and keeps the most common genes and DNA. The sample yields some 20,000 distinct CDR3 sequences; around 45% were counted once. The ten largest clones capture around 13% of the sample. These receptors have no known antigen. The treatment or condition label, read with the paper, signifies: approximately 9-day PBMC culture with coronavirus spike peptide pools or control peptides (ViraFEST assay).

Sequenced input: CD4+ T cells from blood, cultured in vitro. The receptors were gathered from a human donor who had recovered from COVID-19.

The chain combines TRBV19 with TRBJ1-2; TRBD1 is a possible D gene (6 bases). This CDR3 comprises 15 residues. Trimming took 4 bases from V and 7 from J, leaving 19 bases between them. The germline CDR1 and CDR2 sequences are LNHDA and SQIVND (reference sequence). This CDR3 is CASSKISQGTSGYTF. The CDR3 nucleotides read TGTGCCAGTAGTAAAATTTCTCAAGGGACATCTGGCTACACCTTC.

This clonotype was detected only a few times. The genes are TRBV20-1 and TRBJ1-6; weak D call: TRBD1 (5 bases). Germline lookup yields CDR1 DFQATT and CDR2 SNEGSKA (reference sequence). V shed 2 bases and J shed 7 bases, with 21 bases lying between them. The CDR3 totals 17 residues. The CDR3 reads CSARTPGRWGINSPLHF. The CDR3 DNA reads TGCAGTGCTAGAACCCCGGGACGTTGGGGAATAAATTCACCCCTCCACTTT.

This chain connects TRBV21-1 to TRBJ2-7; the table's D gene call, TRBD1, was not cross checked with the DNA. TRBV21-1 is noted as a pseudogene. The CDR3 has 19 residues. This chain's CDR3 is CASSKAPLGGWRSSYEQYF. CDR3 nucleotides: TGTGCCAGCAGCAAAGCACCCTTGGGGGGGTGGCGGAGCTCCTACGAGCAGTACTTC.

CDR3 sequence (DNA): TGCAGTGCGGGACAGTATATGGGGGAGGCTTTCTTT. It codes for CSAGQYMGEAFF. The gene calls are TRBV20-1 and TRBJ1-1; 7 positions agree with TRBD1. Germline CDR1 is DFQATT and CDR2 is SNEGSKA (reference sequence). With V trimmed by 6 bases and J by 11 bases, 12 bases remained unmatched. The CDR3 length is 12 residues.

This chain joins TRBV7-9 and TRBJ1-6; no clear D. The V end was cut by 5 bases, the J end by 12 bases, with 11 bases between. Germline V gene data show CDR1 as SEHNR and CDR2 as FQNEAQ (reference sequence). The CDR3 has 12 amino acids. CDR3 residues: CASSPTLGPLHF. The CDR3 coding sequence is TGTGCCAGCAGCCCGACCCTGGGACCCCTCCACTTT. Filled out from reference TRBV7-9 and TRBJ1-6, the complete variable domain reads DTGVSQNPRHKITKRGQNVTFRCDPISEHNRLYWYRQTLGQGPEFLTYFQNEAQLEKSRLLSDRFSAERPKGSFSTLEIQRTEQGDSAMYLCASSPTLGPLHFGNGTRLTVT.

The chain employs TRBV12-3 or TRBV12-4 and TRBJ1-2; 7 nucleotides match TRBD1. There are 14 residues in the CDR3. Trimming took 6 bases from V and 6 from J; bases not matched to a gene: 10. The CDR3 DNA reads TGTGCCAGCAGCTCCCCACAGGGGTTCGATGGCTACACCTTC. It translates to CASSSPQGFDGYTF.

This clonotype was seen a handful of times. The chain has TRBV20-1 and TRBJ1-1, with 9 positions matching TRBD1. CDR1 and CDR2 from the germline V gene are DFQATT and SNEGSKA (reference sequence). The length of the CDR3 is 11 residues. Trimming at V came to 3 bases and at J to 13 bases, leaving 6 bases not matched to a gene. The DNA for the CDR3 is TGCAGTGCTAGTTCGGGACAGGGTCTTTTCTTT. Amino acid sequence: CSASSGQGLFF.

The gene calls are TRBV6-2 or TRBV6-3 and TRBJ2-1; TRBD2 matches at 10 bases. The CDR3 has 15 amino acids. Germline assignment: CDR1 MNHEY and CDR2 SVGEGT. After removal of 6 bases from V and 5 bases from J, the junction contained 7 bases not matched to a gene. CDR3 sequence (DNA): TGTGCCAGCAGCCAACCGGGACTAGCGCACAATGAGCAGTTCTTC. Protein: CASSQPGLAHNEQFF.

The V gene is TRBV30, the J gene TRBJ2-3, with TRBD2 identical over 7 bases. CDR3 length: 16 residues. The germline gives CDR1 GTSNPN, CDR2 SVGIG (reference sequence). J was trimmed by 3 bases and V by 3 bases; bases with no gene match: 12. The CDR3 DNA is TGTGCCTGGAGGCGGGAGAGGTACCTTAGGACAGATACGCAGTATTTT. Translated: CAWRRERYLRTDTQYF.

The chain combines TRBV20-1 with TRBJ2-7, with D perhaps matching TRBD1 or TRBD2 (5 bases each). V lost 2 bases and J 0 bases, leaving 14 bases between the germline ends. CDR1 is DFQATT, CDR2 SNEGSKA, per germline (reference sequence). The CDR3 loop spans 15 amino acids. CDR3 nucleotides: TGCAGTGCTAGACAGGGAGTCAAGAGCTCCTACGAGCAGTACTTC. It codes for CSARQGVKSSYEQYF.

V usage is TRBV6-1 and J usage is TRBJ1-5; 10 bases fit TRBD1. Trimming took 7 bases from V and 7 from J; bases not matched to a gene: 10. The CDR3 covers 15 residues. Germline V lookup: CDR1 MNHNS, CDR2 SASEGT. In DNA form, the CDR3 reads TGTGCCAGCACCGCACTGGGACAGGGGAGCCAGCCCCAGCATTTT. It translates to CASTALGQGSQPQHF.

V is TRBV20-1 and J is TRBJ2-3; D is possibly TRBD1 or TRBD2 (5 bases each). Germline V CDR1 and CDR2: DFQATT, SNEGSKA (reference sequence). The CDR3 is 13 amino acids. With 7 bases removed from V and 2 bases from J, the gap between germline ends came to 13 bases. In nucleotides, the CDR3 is TGCAGTGTTCGGGACGCGGTCACAGATACGCAGTATTTT. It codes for CSVRDAVTDTQYF.